This T cell receptor (beta chain) comes out of a study of shared clonotypes between healthy human individuals. Germline CDR1 reads ENHRY; CDR2 reads SYGVKD. The CDR3 is 13 amino acids. The V and J ends lost 6 bases and 5 bases respectively, with 14 bases between them. This clone was counted once. Assay: immunoSEQ multiplex PCR; the TCRdb copy retains only in-frame clones and omits some. This table has under 300,000 clones, 60% to 70% appearing once. The sequenced sample consisted of memory CD4+ T cells sorted from blood. Subset meaning: CD45RA-negative fraction. This chain connects TRBV10-3 to TRBJ2-7; D tentatively fits TRBD1 or TRBD2 (5 bases each). This TCR derives from a man younger than 45 in good health. Written as DNA, the CDR3 is TGTGCCATCAGGCAGGGCAGCGGCGACGAGCAGTACTTC. It is translated as CAIRQGSGDEQYF.